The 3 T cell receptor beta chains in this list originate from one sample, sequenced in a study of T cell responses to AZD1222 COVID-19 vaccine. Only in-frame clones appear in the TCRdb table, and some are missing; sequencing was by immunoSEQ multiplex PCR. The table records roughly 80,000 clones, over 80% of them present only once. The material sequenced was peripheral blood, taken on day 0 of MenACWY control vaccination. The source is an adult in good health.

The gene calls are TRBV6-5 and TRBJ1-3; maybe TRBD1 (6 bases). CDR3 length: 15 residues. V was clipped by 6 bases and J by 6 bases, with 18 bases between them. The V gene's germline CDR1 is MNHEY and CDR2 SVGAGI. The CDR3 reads CASSKVGQPANTIYF. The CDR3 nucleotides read TGTGCCAGCAGCAAGGTTGGACAGCCGGCAAACACCATATATTTT.

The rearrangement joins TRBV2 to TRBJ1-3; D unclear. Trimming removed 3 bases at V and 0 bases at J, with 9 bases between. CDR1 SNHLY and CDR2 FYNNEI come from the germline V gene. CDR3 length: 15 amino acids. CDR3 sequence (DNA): TGTGCCAGCAGTGAGGGTTTGAGCTCTGGAAACACCATATATTTT. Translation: CASSEGLSSGNTIYF.

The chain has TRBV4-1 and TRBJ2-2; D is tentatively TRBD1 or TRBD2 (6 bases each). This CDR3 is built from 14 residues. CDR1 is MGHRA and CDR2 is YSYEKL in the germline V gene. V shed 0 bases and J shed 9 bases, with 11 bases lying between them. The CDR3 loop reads CASSQDPGARELFF. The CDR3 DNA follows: TGCGCCAGCAGCCAAGATCCGGGGGCCAGGGAGCTGTTTTTT.